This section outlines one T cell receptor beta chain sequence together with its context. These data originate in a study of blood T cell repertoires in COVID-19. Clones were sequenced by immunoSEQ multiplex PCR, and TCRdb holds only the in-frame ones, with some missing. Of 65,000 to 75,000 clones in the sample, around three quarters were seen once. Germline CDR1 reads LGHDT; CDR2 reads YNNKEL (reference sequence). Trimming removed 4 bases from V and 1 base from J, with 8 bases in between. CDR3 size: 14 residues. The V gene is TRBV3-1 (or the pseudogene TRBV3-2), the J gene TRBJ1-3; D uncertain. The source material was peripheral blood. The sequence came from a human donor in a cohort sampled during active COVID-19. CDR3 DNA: TGTGCCAGCAGCCTGACGGGGTCTGGAAACACCATATATTTT. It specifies CASSLTGSGNTIYF.